The 31 T cell receptor beta chains below come from one sample, sequenced in a study of shared clonotypes between healthy human individuals. Generated by immunoSEQ multiplex PCR, the TCRdb table keeps only in-frame clones and is missing some. The repertoire consists of about 1.1 million clones, with approximately 75% occurring once and the leading ten covering 0.89%. The specimen sequenced was memory CD4+ T cells from PBMCs. Noted subset: CD45RA-negative fraction. These receptors all come from a man between 18 and 35 years old in good health. Some clones in this sample may be carry-over from other donors' samples.

The chain carries TRBV5-6 and TRBJ1-3; D possibly corresponds to TRBD1 (5 bases). Germline V gene data show CDR1 as SGHDT and CDR2 as YYEEEE. The CDR3 is 14 residues long. V lost 0 bases and J 4 bases, leaving 8 bases between the germline ends. The CDR3 spells CASSLGQQGNTIYF. The CDR3 DNA reads TGTGCCAGCAGCTTGGGACAGCAAGGAAACACCATATATTTT.

The chain joins TRBV6-1 to TRBJ2-7; D might be TRBD1 or TRBD2, each matching 5 bases. The V gene's germline CDR1 is MNHNS and CDR2 SASEGT. Trimming shortened V by 7 bases and J by 5 bases, and 21 bases separated the two germline ends. The CDR3 is made up of 15 amino acids. In DNA, the CDR3 is TGTGCCAGCACATCTTTGTCAGGGAGTCGCGACGAGCAGTACTTC. Encoded protein: CASTSLSGSRDEQYF.

A word on this clone: Other DNA sequences in this sample translate to the same CDR3. This chain connects TRBV28 to TRBJ2-2; 8 bases fit TRBD2. V trimming: 3 bases; J trimming: 2 bases; junction bases outside the gene matches: 2. The CDR3 runs to 15 residues. CDR1 and CDR2 from the germline V gene are MDHEN and SYDVKM. The CDR3 is CASSLAGGNTGELFF. The CDR3 DNA follows: TGTGCCAGCAGTTTGGCGGGAGGAAACACCGGGGAGCTGTTTTTT.

This chain uses TRBV28 with TRBJ1-5; 8 nucleotides line up with TRBD1. Trimming removed 2 bases from V and 0 bases from J; junction bases left unmatched: 9. The CDR3 spans 18 residues. Germline V gene sequence: CDR1 MDHEN, CDR2 SYDVKM. This CDR3 is CASSLGSRTGFSNQPQHF. Written as DNA, the CDR3 is TGTGCCAGCAGTTTAGGATCCCGGACAGGGTTTAGCAATCAGCCCCAGCATTTT.

The rearrangement links TRBV2 to TRBJ2-5; D possibly corresponds to TRBD2 (6 bases). The CDR3 has 12 residues. V lost 4 bases, J lost 5 bases, and 8 bases lay in between. The germline V gene has CDR1 SNHLY and CDR2 FYNNEI. In DNA, the CDR3 is TGTGCCAGCAGTGTAGCGGACGAGACCCAGTACTTC. It yields the protein CASSVADETQYF. The full variable domain, in which reference TRBV2 and TRBJ2-5 provide the parts outside the CDR3, is EPEVTQTPSHQVTQMGQEVILRCVPISNHLYFYWYRQILGQKVEFLVSFYNNEISEKSEIFDDQFSVERPDGSNFTLKIRSTKLEDSAMYFCASSVADETQYFGPGTRLLVL.

The chain has TRBV6-5 and TRBJ2-5, with a possible D match to TRBD1 (5 bases). CDR1 and CDR2 from the germline V gene are MNHEY and SVGAGI. Between the trimmed V and J ends, which lost 2 bases and 7 bases, there was a span of 14 bases. This CDR3 spans 14 amino acids. The CDR3 bases are TGTGCCAGCAGTTACAGCAGGCCCCAGGGGACCCAGTACTTC. Its translation: CASSYSRPQGTQYF.

This clone was observed many times. V and J are TRBV28 and TRBJ2-7, with 7 bases lining up with TRBD2. Trimming at V came to 6 bases and at J to 0 bases, leaving 11 bases not matched to a gene. This CDR3 is built from 16 residues. CDR1 MDHEN and CDR2 SYDVKM come from the germline V gene. The chain's CDR3 is CASRTPQRGLSYEQYF. CDR3 nucleotide sequence: TGTGCCAGCAGGACACCACAGCGGGGACTCTCCTACGAGCAGTACTTC.

V usage is TRBV5-4 and J usage is TRBJ1-4, with 7 positions matching TRBD1. With 4 bases clipped from V and 7 bases from J, the junction kept 10 bases outside the gene matches. The germline gives CDR1 SGHNT, CDR2 YYREEE (reference sequence). The CDR3 has 15 amino acids. CDR3 amino acids: CASSPDPDRVEKLFF. The CDR3 region has the DNA TGTGCCAGCAGCCCGGACCCCGACAGGGTTGAAAAACTGTTTTTT.

This rearrangement joins TRBV30 to TRBJ1-5; D ambiguous. The CDR3 runs to 13 residues. The V gene lost 4 bases and the J gene lost 2 bases, with 9 bases spanning the gap. Germline V lookup: CDR1 GTSNPN, CDR2 SVGIG (reference sequence). CDR3 DNA: TGTGCCTGGACCACCCAGGGCAATCAGCCCCAGCATTTT. This sequence encodes CAWTTQGNQPQHF.

This clone was counted only a few times. The chain links TRBV4-3 to TRBJ2-7; weak D call: TRBD2 (5 bases). Deletions cut 0 bases from V and 3 bases from J, with 12 bases between. This CDR3 is built from 15 residues. From germline, CDR1 is LGHNA and CDR2 YSLEER. The CDR3 nucleotides are TGCGCCAGCAGCCAAGATTATGGGAGACTCTACGAGCAGTACTTC. This gives the protein CASSQDYGRLYEQYF.

About this clone: Within the sample, other DNA sequences also encode this same CDR3. Here the CDR3 reads CASSEGTGRGETQYF. CDR3 sequence (DNA): TGTGCCAGCAGTGAAGGGACAGGGAGAGGGGAGACCCAGTACTTC. The V gene is TRBV2, the J gene TRBJ2-5; 8 positions match TRBD1. Germline V gives CDR1 SNHLY, CDR2 FYNNEI. The CDR3 length is 15 residues. After removal of 1 base from V and 5 bases from J, the junction contained 6 bases not matched to a gene.

The chain couples TRBV2 to TRBJ1-5; TRBD1 is a possible D gene (5 bases). Germline assignment: CDR1 SNHLY and CDR2 FYNNEI. V lost 6 bases to trimming and J lost 4 bases, with 16 bases between them. CDR3 length: 15 amino acids. CDR3 in amino acids: CASRPAGAKNQPQHF. In DNA, the CDR3 is TGTGCCAGCAGACCCGCCGGGGCTAAGAATCAGCCCCAGCATTTT.

The V and J genes are TRBV7-9 and TRBJ2-6; 7 bases fit TRBD1. Germline V gene data show CDR1 as SEHNR and CDR2 as FQNEAQ (reference sequence). The CDR3 is 18 residues long. The junction had 8 bases not matched to a gene; V was cut back by 3 bases and J by 0 bases. CDR3 region: CASSLTGNSLSGANVLTF. The DNA of the CDR3 is TGTGCCAGCAGCTTGACAGGGAACTCCCTCTCTGGGGCCAACGTCCTGACTTTC.

The chain recombines TRBV21-1 with TRBJ2-7; the table's D call, TRBD2, was not checked against the DNA. TRBV21-1 is reported as a pseudogene. This CDR3 is built from 17 residues. The CDR3 is CASSGASGEKWAYEQYF. The CDR3 region has the DNA TGTGCCAGCAGCGGAGCTAGCGGGGAAAAATGGGCCTACGAGCAGTACTTC.

As for this clone: Other DNA sequences in this sample translate to the same CDR3. The chain recombines TRBV28 with TRBJ1-1; D call uncertain. Germline V gives CDR1 MDHEN, CDR2 SYDVKM. The germline V and J ends were trimmed by 5 bases and 1 base, with 8 bases remaining between them. The CDR3 totals 13 residues. The CDR3: CASSQTANTEAFF. For the CDR3, the DNA is TGTGCCAGCAGTCAGACGGCGAACACTGAAGCTTTCTTT.

DNA of the CDR3: TGTGCCAGCAGTGGAACAAGCATCCTTACCGCCGAGCAGTACTTC. This gives the protein CASSGTSILTAEQYF. This chain links TRBV25-1 with TRBJ2-7, with D unclear. Trimming removed 4 bases at V and 6 bases at J, with 19 bases between. Looked up from germline, CDR1 is MGHDK and CDR2 is SYGVNS. This CDR3 is built from 15 residues.

The chain recombines TRBV5-1 with TRBJ1-1; D remains ambiguous. V gave up 1 base and J gave up 0 bases, with 7 bases separating them. Looked up from germline, CDR1 is SGHRS and CDR2 is YFSETQ. CDR3 size: 14 residues. CDR3 DNA sequence: TGCGCCAGCAGCTTGAGGGATATGAACACTGAAGCTTTCTTT. Residues: CASSLRDMNTEAFF.

This chain connects TRBV7-2 to TRBJ2-1; D ambiguous. V was clipped by 2 bases and J by 2 bases, with 7 bases between them. This CDR3 is 14 amino acids long. Germline lookup yields CDR1 SGHTA and CDR2 FQGNSA. CDR3 sequence: CASSLIPTYNEQFF. The CDR3, as DNA: TGTGCCAGCAGCTTAATTCCAACCTACAATGAGCAGTTCTTC.

This chain links TRBV7-9 with TRBJ2-1, with TRBD1 matching 10 bases. Trimming cost V 6 bases and J 4 bases; bases outside gene matches: 6. Germline V gene sequence: CDR1 SEHNR, CDR2 FQNEAQ (reference sequence). This CDR3 has 15 residues. CDR3 nucleotide sequence: TGTGCCAGCAGTCCCGGACAGGGGGTTTACAATGAGCAGTTCTTC. Translated: CASSPGQGVYNEQFF.

This clone was counted only a few times. The V and J genes are TRBV5-4 and TRBJ2-2; weak D call: TRBD1 (6 bases). Germline V gene data show CDR1 as SGHNT and CDR2 as YYREEE (reference sequence). CDR3 length equals 15 residues. Trimming took off 4 bases at V and 6 bases at J, with 16 bases between the two ends. As DNA, the CDR3 is TGTGCCAGCAGCATTAAAGGGGGTACCGCCGGGGAGCTGTTTTTT. Translated: CASSIKGGTAGELFF.

Details on this clone: The sample carries other DNA sequences with the same CDR3. The rearrangement joins TRBV7-7 to TRBJ2-5; D is ambiguous. The CDR3 contains 13 residues. V lost 5 bases, J lost 0 bases, and 7 bases lay in between. Germline CDR1 and CDR2: SSHAT and FNYEAQ (reference sequence). The chain's CDR3 is CASSPLHQETQYF. In nucleotides, the CDR3 is TGTGCCAGCAGCCCTCTACACCAAGAGACCCAGTACTTC.

This sequence joins TRBV4-1 and TRBJ2-5, with TRBD1 identical over 9 bases. Trimming took 4 bases from V and 2 from J; bases not matched to a gene: 5. This CDR3 comprises 15 residues. The germline V gene has CDR1 MGHRA and CDR2 YSYEKL. The CDR3 bases are TGCGCCAGCAGCCGGCAGGACAGGGGACAAGAGACCCAGTACTTC. Encoded protein: CASSRQDRGQETQYF.

This chain links TRBV28 with TRBJ2-1; D may correspond to TRBD1 or TRBD2 (5 bases each). Germline V gene lookup returns CDR1 MDHEN and CDR2 SYDVKM. This CDR3 comprises 15 residues. The germline V and J ends were trimmed by 6 bases and 14 bases, with 26 bases remaining between them. In DNA form, the CDR3 reads TGTGCCAGCAGCCCCTCCGGGACCCGAGGGATCGCGGAGTTCTTC. This codes for CASSPSGTRGIAEFF.

The J gene is TRBJ1-1, the V gene TRBV29-1; 8 nucleotides align to TRBD1. Germline V gene lookup returns CDR1 SQVTM and CDR2 ANQGSEA. V lost 4 bases and J lost 7; bases outside the gene matches: 8. The CDR3 has 13 amino acids. The chain's CDR3 is CSVAGTGQSEAFF. DNA for the CDR3: TGCAGCGTTGCCGGGACAGGTCAAAGTGAAGCTTTCTTT. Complete variable domain (other parts from reference TRBV29-1 and TRBJ1-1): SAVISQKPSRDICQRGTSLTIQCQVDSQVTMMFWYRQQPGQSLTLIATANQGSEATYESGFVIDKFPISRPNLTFSTLTVSNMSPEDSSIYLCSVAGTGQSEAFFGQGTRLTVV.

The CDR3 sequence is CASLLSGGKQETQYF. The CDR3 coding sequence is TGCGCCAGCCTTCTTTCGGGAGGGAAACAAGAGACCCAGTACTTC. The chain links TRBV5-1 to TRBJ2-5; TRBD2 matches 8 bases. The V gene end was trimmed by 7 bases and the J gene end by 2 bases; junction bases not matched to a gene: 10. CDR1 SGHRS and CDR2 YFSETQ come from the germline V gene. The CDR3 is 15 amino acids.

This rearrangement joins TRBV29-1 to TRBJ2-1; 10 nucleotides align to TRBD1. CDR1 is SQVTM, CDR2 ANQGSEA, per germline. The ends lost 8 bases at V and 4 bases at J; junction bases unmatched: 8. This CDR3 is 14 amino acids long. Here the CDR3 reads CSITPGQGYNEQFF. The CDR3, as DNA: TGCAGCATAACCCCGGGACAGGGGTACAATGAGCAGTTCTTC.

The J gene is TRBJ2-1, the V gene TRBV6-6; TRBD2 agrees at 8 bases. The CDR3 runs to 15 residues. Germline lookup yields CDR1 MNHNY and CDR2 SVGAGI (reference sequence). J lost 3 bases, V lost 5 bases, and 6 bases had no gene match. DNA for the CDR3: TGTGCCAGCAGTATAACTAGCGGTCACTACAATGAGCAGTTCTTC. It specifies CASSITSGHYNEQFF.

This chain joins TRBV5-1 and TRBJ2-3; D possibly corresponds to TRBD2 (5 bases). Trimming shortened V by 0 bases and J by 3 bases, and 14 bases separated the two germline ends. Germline V CDR1 and CDR2: SGHRS, YFSETQ. The CDR3 runs to 16 residues. As DNA, the CDR3 is TGCGCCAGCAGCTTGGGGGTCACGGAGGTGACAGATACGCAGTATTTT. It is translated as CASSLGVTEVTDTQYF.

The rearrangement links TRBV11-2 to TRBJ1-1; D ambiguous. With 2 bases removed from V and 11 bases from J, the gap between germline ends came to 12 bases. This CDR3 region has 12 residues. Germline loops: CDR1 SGHAT, CDR2 FQNNGV. The CDR3 DNA sequence: TGTGCCAGCAGCTTAACTGGACCCCCGGCTTTCTTT. This gives the protein CASSLTGPPAFF.

V gene TRBV28 combines with J gene TRBJ2-4, with a tentative D call TRBD1 (5 bases). Per the germline V gene, CDR1 is MDHEN and CDR2 is SYDVKM. The CDR3 runs 14 residues. Trimming removed 6 bases from V and 1 base from J, with 10 bases in between. The CDR3 region is CASRTPGAKNIQYF. Here the CDR3 DNA reads TGTGCCAGCAGAACACCAGGGGCCAAAAACATTCAGTACTTC.

The genes are TRBV6-4 and TRBJ2-2; tentatively, D is TRBD2 (6 bases). Trimming took off 5 bases at V and 3 bases at J, with 10 bases between the two ends. The CDR3 extends over 14 amino acids. Germline CDR1 is MRHNA and CDR2 is SNTAGT. CDR3 protein: CASSPRGDTGELFF. The CDR3 DNA sequence: TGTGCCAGCAGTCCCCGCGGGGACACCGGGGAGCTGTTTTTT.